The sample holds many counts of the clone carrying this T cell receptor (beta chain). Its antigen is unknown. Each CDR3 protein is one row after TCRdb ran MiXCR on the reads. The table shows approximately 240,000 distinct CDR3 sequences, with around an eighth occurring only once. The germline CDR1 and CDR2 sequences are SGHTA and FQGNSA. This CDR3 region has 15 residues. The J segment lost 8 bases and the V segment lost 5 bases, leaving 10 bases of the junction unmatched. This record belongs to a study of T cell repertoires in cytomegalovirus infection. Overall study context: From public TCR beta signatures came an indication of both CMV infection and matching HLA type. Findings of the study overall: Carriers of CMV plus the relevant HLA were identified by cumulative public TCR beta family frequency. Across the ex vivo response, the dominant clonotypes were HLA-C-restricted CMV-specific TCR beta clonotypes.

V and J are TRBV7-2 and TRBJ2-4; 9 positions match TRBD1. The receptor was isolated from a human donor in good health (CMV status not recorded). Some clones in this sample may be carry-over from other donors' samples. Material for sequencing was PBMCs. CDR3 sequence reads: CASSARDRAYDIQYF. The CDR3 DNA reads as TGTGCCAGCAGCGCCCGGGACAGGGCTTATGACATTCAGTACTTC.